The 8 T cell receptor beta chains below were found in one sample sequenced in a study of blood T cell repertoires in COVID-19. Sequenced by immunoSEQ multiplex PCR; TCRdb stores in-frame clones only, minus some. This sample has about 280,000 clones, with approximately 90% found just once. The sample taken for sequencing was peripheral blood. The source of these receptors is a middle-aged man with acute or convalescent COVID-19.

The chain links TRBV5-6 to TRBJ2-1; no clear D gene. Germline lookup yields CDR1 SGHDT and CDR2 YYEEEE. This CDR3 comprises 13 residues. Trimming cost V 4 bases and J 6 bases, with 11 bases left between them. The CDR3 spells CASSLLGFNEQFF. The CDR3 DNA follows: TGTGCCAGCAGCCTACTGGGCTTCAATGAGCAGTTCTTC.

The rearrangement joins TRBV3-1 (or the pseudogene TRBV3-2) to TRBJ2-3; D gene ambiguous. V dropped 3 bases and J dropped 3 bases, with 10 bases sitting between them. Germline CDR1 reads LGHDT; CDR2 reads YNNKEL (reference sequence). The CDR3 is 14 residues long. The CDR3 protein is CASSHRDRTDTQYF. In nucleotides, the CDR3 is TGTGCCAGCAGCCACCGCGATCGGACAGATACGCAGTATTTT.

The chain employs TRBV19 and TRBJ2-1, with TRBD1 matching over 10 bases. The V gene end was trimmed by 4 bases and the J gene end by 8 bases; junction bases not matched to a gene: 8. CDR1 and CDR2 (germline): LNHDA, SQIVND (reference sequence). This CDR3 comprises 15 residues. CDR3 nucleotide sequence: TGTGCCAGTAGTACGGGACAGGGGTTTCGTGATGAGCAGTTCTTC. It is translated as CASSTGQGFRDEQFF.

CDR3 sequence reads: CASSLGSLSNEKLFF. CDR3 DNA sequence: TGCGCCAGCAGCTTGGGATCTCTAAGTAATGAAAAACTGTTTTTT. The J gene is TRBJ1-4, the V gene TRBV5-1; D unclear. The CDR3 is 15 amino acids. Germline assignment: CDR1 SGHRS and CDR2 YFSETQ. V was shortened by 0 bases and J by 4 bases, with 10 bases between the two germline ends.

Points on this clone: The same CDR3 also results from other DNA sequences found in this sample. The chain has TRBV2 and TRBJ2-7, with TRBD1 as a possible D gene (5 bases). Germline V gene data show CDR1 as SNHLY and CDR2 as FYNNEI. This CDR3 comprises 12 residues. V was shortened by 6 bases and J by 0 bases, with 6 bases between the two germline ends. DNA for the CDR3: TGTGCCAGCAGGGACAACTCCTACGAGCAGTACTTC. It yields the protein CASRDNSYEQYF.

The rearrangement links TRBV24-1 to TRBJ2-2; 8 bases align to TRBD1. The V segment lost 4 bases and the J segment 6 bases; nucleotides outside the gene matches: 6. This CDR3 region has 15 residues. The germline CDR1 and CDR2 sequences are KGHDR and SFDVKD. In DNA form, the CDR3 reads TGTGCCACCAGTGACGCAGGGGGCTTGGCCGGGGAGCTGTTTTTT. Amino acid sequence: CATSDAGGLAGELFF.

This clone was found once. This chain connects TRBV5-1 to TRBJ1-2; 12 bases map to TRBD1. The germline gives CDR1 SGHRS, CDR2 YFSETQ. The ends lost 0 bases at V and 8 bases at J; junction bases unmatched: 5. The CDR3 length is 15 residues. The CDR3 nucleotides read TGCGCCAGCAGCTTGGATGGGACAGGGGGCCAGGGCTACACCTTC. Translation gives CASSLDGTGGQGYTF.

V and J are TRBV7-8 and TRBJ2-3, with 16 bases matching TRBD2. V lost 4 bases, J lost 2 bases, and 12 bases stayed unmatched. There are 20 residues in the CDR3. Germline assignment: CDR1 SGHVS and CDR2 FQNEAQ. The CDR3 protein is CASSSFPGLAGGKFTDTQYF. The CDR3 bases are TGTGCCAGCAGCTCATTCCCGGGACTAGCGGGGGGGAAATTCACAGATACGCAGTATTTT.